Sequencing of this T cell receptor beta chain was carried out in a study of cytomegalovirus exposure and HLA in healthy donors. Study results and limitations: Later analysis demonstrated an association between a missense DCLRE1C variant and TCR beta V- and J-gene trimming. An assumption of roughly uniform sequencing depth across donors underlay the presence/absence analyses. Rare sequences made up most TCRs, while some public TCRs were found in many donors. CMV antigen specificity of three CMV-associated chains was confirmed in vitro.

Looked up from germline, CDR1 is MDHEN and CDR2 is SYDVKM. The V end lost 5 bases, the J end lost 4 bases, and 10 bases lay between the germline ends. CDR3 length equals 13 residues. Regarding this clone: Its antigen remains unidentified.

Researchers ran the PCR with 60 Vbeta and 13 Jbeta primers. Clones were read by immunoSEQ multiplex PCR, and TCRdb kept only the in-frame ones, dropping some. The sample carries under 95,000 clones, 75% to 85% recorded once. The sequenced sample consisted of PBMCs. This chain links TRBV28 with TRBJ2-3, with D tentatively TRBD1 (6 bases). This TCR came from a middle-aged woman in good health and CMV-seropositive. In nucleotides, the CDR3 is TGTGCCAGCAGTAACAGGGTACCAGATACGCAGTATTTT. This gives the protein CASSNRVPDTQYF.